The sequence of this T cell receptor (beta chain) was determined in a study of T cells in Graves' hyperthyroidism and ophthalmopathy. On the study more broadly: Peripheral blood was drawn at first diagnosis, prior to all treatment. Study observations and caveats: A model of 13 V-J pairs discriminated ophthalmopathy from stable hyperthyroidism.

This clonotype was seen many times. Its matching antigen is unknown. Germline V gene lookup returns CDR1 LGHDT and CDR2 YNNKEL (reference sequence). V lost 4 bases to trimming and J lost 3 bases; unmatched junction nucleotides: 12. CDR3 size: 16 residues. The study included ophthalmopathy patients with Clinical Activity Score at least 3, NOSPECS grade at least 4 and duration under 3 months. Each diagnosis was grounded in clinical symptoms, serum thyroxine and TRAb, thyroid ultrasound, and orbital computed tomography. From RNA transcripts, TCR beta CDR3 regions were amplified. The HTBI primer set served for first-round RT-PCR of the TCR CDR3. TCRdb used MiXCR to reprocess the multiplex PCR reads, holding one entry per CDR3 protein. In the table there are around 600,000 distinct CDR3 sequences, 15% to 20% of which are singletons.

Sequenced material: blood. The sequence was collected from a woman aged 40 to 55 with Graves' ophthalmopathy. The J gene is TRBJ2-7, the V gene TRBV3-1; 7 bases are a match to TRBD2. The CDR3 DNA follows: TGTGCCAGCAGCCGACCCGGCGGGAGCGCCCTCTACGAGCAGTACTTC. Protein product: CASSRPGGSALYEQYF.